The present TCR beta chain was sequenced within a study of shared clonotypes between healthy human individuals. The CDR3 runs to 16 residues. Of note for this clone: Its target is unknown.

The donors were adults (healthy and HIV-negative) with no recent acute infections or vaccinations. Points from the study as a whole: Some naive CD4 clonotypes, around 5%, turned up in common across four donors.

This table comes from immunoSEQ multiplex PCR, and its TCRdb copy is limited to in-frame clones, with some not included. The top ten hold under 0.65% of the sample, which has more than 850,000 clones, around 78% seen once. The sequence was collected from a man aged 18 to 35 in good health. Some clones in this sample may be carry-over from other donors' samples. This chain joins TRBV21-1 and TRBJ1-4. TRBV21-1 is reported as a pseudogene. Sequencing was carried out using memory CD4+ T cells from PBMCs. This sample's subset: CD45RA-negative fraction. The CDR3 loop reads CAIPGGRDTTNEKLFF. CDR3 coding DNA: TGTGCCATACCCGGGGGTCGGGACACAACTAATGAAAAACTGTTTTTT.